Shown below are 22 T cell receptor beta chains from a single sample sequenced in a study of T-cell reconstitution after alpha-beta-depleted transplantation in children (dated by TCRdb to the mid-2010s). In the paper's terms, the treatment or condition label means: allogeneic hematopoietic cell transplantation with graft depleted of TCRalphabeta T cells and CD19 B cells. The library relied on PCR. The sequencing machine was an Illumina HiSeq 2500. TCR libraries were prepared with molecular barcoding, using unique molecular identifiers to normalize TCRbeta repertoire quantification. TCRdb passed the public sequencing reads through fastp at Q25 and MiXCR, retaining productive beta sequences. Rows with one shared CDR3 protein collapse into an entry with the most common genes and DNA. This sample has some 830,000 distinct CDR3 sequences in its table, and approximately 15% of those were observed once. The ten most abundant clones make up approximately 5% of the sample.

Here the sequenced sample was PBMCs, mostly from graft donor cells, taken 360 days after TCRalphabeta/CD19-depleted stem cell transplant. The receptors stem from a male patient younger than 18 who had a stem cell transplant for acute lymphoblastic leukemia, so the T cells may come from the graft donor.

V is TRBV12-3 or TRBV12-4 and J is TRBJ1-2, with 10 bases aligning to TRBD1. This CDR3 is built from 15 residues. The J segment lost 3 bases and the V segment lost 6 bases, leaving 7 bases of the junction unmatched. The CDR3 reads CASSPGTGVDYGYTF. CDR3 nucleotides: TGTGCCAGCAGCCCCGGGACAGGGGTGGACTATGGCTACACCTTC.

In this sample, this clonotype turned up a few times. V gene TRBV3-1 combines with J gene TRBJ2-5; 8 bases line up with TRBD2. The CDR3 has 18 residues. Trimming took 1 base from V and 3 from J; bases not matched to a gene: 13. Looked up from germline, CDR1 is LGHDT and CDR2 is YNNKEL (reference sequence). The CDR3 is CASSQVRRLAQEEETQYF. The CDR3 nucleotides read TGTGCCAGCAGCCAAGTAAGGAGACTAGCGCAGGAAGAAGAGACCCAGTACTTC.

This clonotype occurred a few times. The DNA for the CDR3 is TGTGCCAGCATAGGGGACAGGGGACTGGTGGGAGCTGGGCACAATGAGCAGTTCTTC. Translating gives CASIGDRGLVGAGHNEQFF. This chain links TRBV2 with TRBJ2-1, with 10 bases matching TRBD1. J lost 5 bases, V lost 7 bases, and 20 bases had no gene match. Per the germline V gene, CDR1 is SNHLY and CDR2 is FYNNEI. The CDR3 has 19 amino acids.

This clonotype was counted between two and nine times. The rearrangement links TRBV4-2 to TRBJ2-1; tentatively, D is TRBD1 or TRBD2 (5 bases each). This CDR3 has 16 residues. Trimming left V 0 bases short and J 5 bases short, with 14 bases between. Looked up from germline, CDR1 is LGHNA and CDR2 is YNFKEQ. The CDR3 bases are TGTGCCAGCAGCCAAGAACCGGGACCCCGCGACAATGAGCAGTTCTTC. Protein sequence: CASSQEPGPRDNEQFF.

Written as DNA, the CDR3 is TGCAGTGCTAAGGGGGATTACACAGATACGCAGTATTTT. Protein sequence: CSAKGDYTDTQYF. V usage is TRBV20-1 and J usage is TRBJ2-3; maybe TRBD1 (6 bases). CDR3 length: 13 amino acids. V was trimmed by 4 bases and J by 2 bases, leaving 10 bases between them. CDR1 and CDR2 (germline): DFQATT, SNEGSKA (reference sequence).

This clonotype was recorded a few times. CDR3 in amino acids: CATSANPRNRSNEKLFF. CDR3 coding DNA: TGTGCCACCAGTGCAAACCCGAGGAACAGAAGCAATGAAAAACTGTTTTTT. The chain has TRBV24-1 and TRBJ1-4; D call uncertain. The CDR3 contains 17 residues. Trimming removed 5 bases at V and 5 bases at J, with 20 bases between. CDR1 and CDR2 (germline): KGHDR, SFDVKD.

The chain has TRBV7-2 and TRBJ1-2; no clear D. The CDR3 has 14 residues. Germline lookup yields CDR1 SGHTA and CDR2 FQGNSA. Between the trimmed V and J ends, which lost 2 bases and 2 bases, there was a span of 9 bases. The CDR3 sequence: CASSLQAGNYGYTF. CDR3 coding DNA: TGTGCCAGCAGCTTACAGGCCGGAAACTATGGCTACACCTTC.

The chain has TRBV12-3 or TRBV12-4 and TRBJ2-1; TRBD2 matches 7 bases. Losses at the gene ends were 1 base for V and 15 bases for J; bases not matched to a gene: 6. The CDR3 has 12 residues. DNA of the CDR3: TGTGCCAGCAGTTTAGGGAGGACTAGTCTGTTCTTC. The encoded protein is CASSLGRTSLFF.

This clonotype was counted only a few times. The rearrangement links TRBV27 to TRBJ2-5; TRBD2 might be the D (6 bases). Germline V CDR1 and CDR2: MNHEY, SMNVEV (reference sequence). V was cut by 7 bases and J by 4 bases, with 22 bases left in between. The CDR3 covers 16 residues. The CDR3 DNA reads as TGTGCCAGCACCCTCCTTACCGGGAGTTTTGGAGAGACCCAGTACTTC. This translates into CASTLLTGSFGETQYF.

This clonotype was seen a few times. V usage is TRBV11-1 and J usage is TRBJ2-4; 9 nucleotides match TRBD2. Germline CDR1 SGHAT, CDR2 FQDESV (reference sequence). The J segment lost 1 base and the V segment lost 0 bases, leaving 10 bases of the junction unmatched. This CDR3 contains 19 residues. CDR3 residues: CASSLAISGRIGAKNIQYF. CDR3 DNA sequence: TGTGCCAGCAGCTTAGCTATTAGCGGGAGAATAGGTGCCAAAAACATTCAGTACTTC.

V usage is TRBV3-1 and J usage is TRBJ2-5; TRBD2 matches 9 bases. Trimming at V came to 6 bases and at J to 5 bases, leaving 16 bases not matched to a gene. Looked up from germline, CDR1 is LGHDT and CDR2 is YNNKEL (reference sequence). The CDR3 is 17 amino acids. Here the CDR3 reads CASSGGRSGRMLETQYF. The CDR3 DNA reads TGTGCCAGCAGTGGGGGCAGGAGCGGGAGGATGTTGGAGACCCAGTACTTC.

This chain uses TRBV7-3 with TRBJ2-5; 7 nucleotides line up with TRBD1. The junction had 7 bases not matched to a gene; V was cut back by 5 bases and J by 7 bases. Germline lookup yields CDR1 SGHTA and CDR2 FQGTGA. The CDR3 runs to 13 residues. The CDR3 DNA follows: TGTGCCAGCAGCCCACGACAGGGACGGACCCAGTACTTC. Translated, it gives CASSPRQGRTQYF.

The gene calls are TRBV20-1 and TRBJ2-2, with 14 bases lining up with TRBD2. Germline V lookup: CDR1 DFQATT, CDR2 SNEGSKA (reference sequence). V trimming: 5 bases; J trimming: 4 bases; junction bases outside the gene matches: 9. The CDR3 loop spans 17 amino acids. The CDR3 sequence: CSAPGLAGASGTGELFF. The CDR3 bases are TGCAGTGCTCCGGGACTAGCGGGAGCCTCGGGCACCGGGGAGCTGTTTTTT.

In this sample, this clonotype turned up a few times. This chain uses TRBV6-5 with TRBJ1-3, with D unclear. From germline, CDR1 is MNHEY and CDR2 SVGAGI. The ends were cut back, 7 bases at V and 3 bases at J, with 10 bases in the middle. The CDR3 sequence is 13 residues long. This CDR3 is CASITRGGNTIYF. DNA for the CDR3: TGTGCCAGCATTACTAGAGGTGGAAACACCATATATTTT.

This clonotype was observed a few times. V is TRBV5-1 and J is TRBJ2-7, with 10 bases fitting TRBD2. CDR3 length: 15 amino acids. V shed 3 bases and J 5 bases; nucleotides not matched to a gene: 8. Germline V gene lookup returns CDR1 SGHRS and CDR2 YFSETQ. The CDR3 loop reads CASSSLAGVINEQYF. The CDR3 region has the DNA TGCGCCAGCAGCTCTCTAGCGGGAGTGATAAACGAGCAGTACTTC.

This clonotype has just a few counts. The chain joins TRBV29-1 to TRBJ2-5, with 7 bases aligning to TRBD2. Per germline, CDR1 SQVTM and CDR2 ANQGSEA. V was pared by 7 bases and J by 2 bases, with 4 bases of the junction left unmatched. The CDR3 sequence is 12 residues long. The CDR3 is CSAPGGQETQYF. The CDR3, as DNA: TGCAGCGCCCCGGGAGGACAAGAGACCCAGTACTTC.

This clonotype was detected only a few times. This chain connects TRBV19 to TRBJ1-5; D call uncertain. V lost 3 bases and J lost 6, with 12 bases in between. The germline CDR1 and CDR2 sequences are LNHDA and SQIVND (reference sequence). This CDR3 region has 14 residues. As DNA, the CDR3 is TGTGCCAGTAGTATCATCGTTGCGACTCAGCCCCAGCATTTT. Translated, it gives CASSIIVATQPQHF. Complete variable domain (other parts from reference TRBV19 and TRBJ1-5): DGGITQSPKYLFRKEGQNVTLSCEQNLNHDAMYWYRQDPGQGLRLIYYSQIVNDFQKGDIAEGYSVSREKKESFPLTVTSAQKNPTAFYLCASSIIVATQPQHFGDGTRLSIL.

This chain links TRBV7-3 with TRBJ2-1, with D perhaps TRBD1 or TRBD2 (5 bases each). Looked up from germline, CDR1 is SGHTA and CDR2 is FQGTGA. With 3 bases removed from V and 0 bases from J, the gap between germline ends came to 15 bases. This CDR3 contains 17 residues. The CDR3 DNA sequence: TGTGCCAGCAGCTTTCACACCGGGACCAACTCCTACAATGAGCAGTTCTTC. It yields the protein CASSFHTGTNSYNEQFF.

This clonotype was seen many times. The V call is TRBV3-1, the J call TRBJ2-5; no definite D call. This CDR3 is built from 17 residues. V was clipped by 2 bases and J by 5 bases, with 21 bases between them. The germline CDR1 and CDR2 sequences are LGHDT and YNNKEL (reference sequence). This CDR3 is CASSQPIPEWVEETQYF. In DNA form, the CDR3 reads TGTGCCAGCAGCCAACCCATCCCGGAGTGGGTTGAGGAGACCCAGTACTTC.

Of note for this clonotype: Because it lacks the conserved phenylalanine or tryptophan at the end, this CDR3 is likely a read error. J is TRBJ2-1 and V is TRBV10-2; D call uncertain. Germline-derived CDR1 and CDR2 are WSHSY and SAAADI. Trimming removed 0 bases from V and 4 bases from J, with 4 bases in between. CDR3 length equals 13 residues. In DNA, the CDR3 is TGCGCCAGCAGTGAGTCGGCTTACAATGAGCAGTTCTGC. The encoded protein is CASSESAYNEQFC.

V and J are TRBV3-1 and TRBJ2-5; maybe TRBD1 (6 bases). CDR3 size: 14 residues. Germline V gene lookup returns CDR1 LGHDT and CDR2 YNNKEL (reference sequence). Trimming shortened V by 6 bases and J by 0 bases, and 11 bases separated the two germline ends. CDR3 protein: CASRHTGNQETQYF. CDR3 DNA: TGTGCCAGCAGACACACAGGGAACCAAGAGACCCAGTACTTC.

The CDR3 protein is CASSQAGRTYQETQYF. Written as DNA, the CDR3 is TGCGCCAGCAGCCAGGCGGGACGCACCTACCAAGAGACCCAGTACTTC. This chain joins TRBV4-1 and TRBJ2-5, with TRBD2 as a possible D gene (6 bases). Trimming removed 3 bases at V and 0 bases at J, with 14 bases between. This CDR3 is built from 16 residues. Germline loops: CDR1 MGHRA, CDR2 YSYEKL.